This TCR beta chain was identified during a study of blood T cells in healthy people across ages. Broader study findings: The study found more naive CD4+ cells and higher diversity in long-lived than aged donors. PBMCs were not sorted, which prevented a conclusive comparison of naive versus antigen-experienced cells. No one knew whether donors had CMV, which possibly confounded expanded clonotype changes.

This CDR3 is built from 18 residues. With a J-beta primer mix and a sample-barcoded 5' primer, a second PCR ran 7 to 11 cycles. One entry per CDR3 protein, called by TCRdb with MiXCR from the 5' RACE reads. Seen here are over 950,000 distinct CDR3 sequences, just over 50% observed once, and the top ten hold about 22%. To note about this clonotype: Its specificity is not known.

Sequencing was done on a sample of blood. The rearrangement joins TRBV12-3 or TRBV12-4 to TRBJ2-1; 7 bases line up with TRBD1. The last part of the DNA fits TRBJ2-7 better; the J call may be wrong. The origin of this receptor is a woman aged 55-70 years in good health. The CDR3 loop is CASSFETGSPLERGEQYF. CDR3 sequence (DNA): TGTGCCAGCAGTTTCGAGACAGGGTCACCCTTAGAGAGAGGTGAGCAGTACTTC.